The rows below give T cell receptor beta chains drawn from one sample of a study of T cells in Graves' hyperthyroidism and ophthalmopathy. TCRdb reprocessed the multiplex PCR reads with MiXCR, giving one entry per CDR3 protein. The table lists about 600,000 distinct CDR3 sequences, around 14% of them singletons. The specimen sequenced was blood. Every receptor here comes from a woman aged 18-30 years with Graves' ophthalmopathy. CDR3s include the opening cysteine and the closing phenylalanine or tryptophan. Each record gives: CDR3 length, V gene, J gene, clone size, D gene, CDR3 protein, CDR3 DNA. The D gene is left open where the match is weak. Size is stated for part of the rows, as once, few or many counts, or as a class when the clone is expanded.

len: 15
v_gene: TRBV28
j_gene: TRBJ2-2
abundance: many
d_gene: NA
CDR3aa: CASTPVGHLTGELFF
CDR3nt: TGTGCCAGCACCCCCGTGGGACACCTCACCGGGGAGCTGTTTTTT

len: 15
v_gene: TRBV4-1
j_gene: TRBJ1-6
abundance: few
d_gene: NA
CDR3aa: CASSQVGRRFSPLHF
CDR3nt: TGCGCCAGCAGCCAAGTCGGACGGAGGTTTTCACCCCTCCACTTT

len: 14
v_gene: TRBV19
j_gene: TRBJ2-7
abundance: NA
d_gene: NA
CDR3aa: CASRRDSTSYEQHF
CDR3nt: TGTGCCAGTAGGCGAGACTCGACCTCCTACGAGCAGCACTTC

len: 16
v_gene: TRBV6-1
j_gene: TRBJ1-5
abundance: many
d_gene: NA
CDR3aa: CASTLRDLYSNQPQHF
CDR3nt: TGTGCCAGCACCCTCCGGGACCTATATAGCAATCAGCCCCAGCATTTT

len: 16
v_gene: TRBV7-9
j_gene: TRBJ1-5
abundance: few
d_gene: TRBD1
CDR3aa: CASSLEDRGSNQPQHF
CDR3nt: TGTGCCAGCAGCTTAGAGGACAGGGGTAGCAATCAGCCCCAGCATTTT

len: 15
v_gene: TRBV12-3/TRBV12-4
j_gene: TRBJ1-5
abundance: many
d_gene: TRBD1
CDR3aa: CASGPGQGYNQPQHF
CDR3nt: TGTGCCAGCGGTCCGGGACAGGGTTACAATCAGCCCCAGCATTTT

len: 15
v_gene: TRBV12-3/TRBV12-4
j_gene: TRBJ1-2
abundance: many
d_gene: TRBD1
CDR3aa: CASSQGQGRIYGYTF
CDR3nt: TGTGCCAGCAGCCAAGGACAGGGTAGAATCTATGGCTACACCTTC

len: 15
v_gene: TRBV11-2
j_gene: TRBJ1-6
abundance: NA
d_gene: NA
CDR3aa: CASSTSGPSNSPLHF
CDR3nt: TGTGCCAGCAGCACGTCCGGGCCCTCTAATTCACCCCTCCACTTT

len: 14
v_gene: TRBV12-3/TRBV12-4
j_gene: TRBJ1-1
abundance: many
d_gene: TRBD1
CDR3aa: CASSFADRDTEAFF
CDR3nt: TGTGCCAGCAGTTTCGCGGACAGGGACACTGAAGCTTTCTTT

len: 17
v_gene: TRBV4-1
j_gene: TRBJ2-7
abundance: many
d_gene: NA
CDR3aa: CASSQGTWDGEVYEQYF
CDR3nt: TGCGCCAGCAGCCAAGGTACTTGGGACGGAGAGGTCTACGAGCAGTACTTC

len: 16
v_gene: TRBV28
j_gene: TRBJ2-7
abundance: many
d_gene: NA
CDR3aa: CASSTTGGFGRGEQYF
CDR3nt: TGTGCCAGCAGCACTACTGGTGGTTTTGGTCGGGGGGAGCAGTACTTC

len: 15
v_gene: TRBV7-2
j_gene: TRBJ2-2
abundance: few
d_gene: TRBD1
CDR3aa: CASSQSGGRGGELFF
CDR3nt: TGTGCCAGCAGCCAATCAGGGGGCCGTGGCGGGGAGCTGTTTTTT

len: 17
v_gene: TRBV25-1
j_gene: TRBJ2-7
abundance: few
d_gene: TRBD2
CDR3aa: CASSEYMGVGRAYEQYF
CDR3nt: TGTGCCAGCAGTGAATATATGGGAGTCGGGAGGGCCTACGAGCAGTACTTC

len: 14
v_gene: TRBV20-1
j_gene: TRBJ1-5
abundance: many
d_gene: TRBD1
CDR3aa: CSAQDAGQGTPQHF
CDR3nt: TGCAGTGCTCAAGATGCGGGACAGGGAACACCCCAGCATTTT

len: 16
v_gene: TRBV20-1
j_gene: TRBJ2-5
abundance: NA
d_gene: TRBD1
CDR3aa: CSAASGTGGAGETQYF
CDR3nt: TGCAGTGCTGCGTCCGGGACAGGGGGCGCCGGAGAGACCCAGTACTTC

len: 14
v_gene: TRBV20-1
j_gene: TRBJ2-7
abundance: many
d_gene: TRBD2
CDR3aa: CSARATGGPGEQYF
CDR3nt: TGCAGTGCTAGAGCTACGGGAGGGCCGGGGGAGCAGTACTTC

len: 16
v_gene: TRBV6-5
j_gene: TRBJ2-7
abundance: few
d_gene: NA
CDR3aa: CASSYGRGRGTPEQYF
CDR3nt: TGTGCCAGCAGTTATGGCAGGGGCAGGGGGACTCCCGAGCAGTACTTC

len: 17
v_gene: TRBV11-3
j_gene: TRBJ2-2
abundance: many
d_gene: TRBD2
CDR3aa: CASSFFTSGRYGGELFF
CDR3nt: TGTGCCAGCAGCTTCTTTACTAGCGGGAGATATGGCGGGGAGCTGTTTTTT

len: 15
v_gene: TRBV28
j_gene: TRBJ1-5
abundance: many
d_gene: NA
CDR3aa: CASSFGAGANQPQHF
CDR3nt: TGTGCCAGCAGTTTTGGGGCAGGGGCCAATCAGCCCCAGCATTTT

len: 13
v_gene: TRBV19
j_gene: TRBJ2-1
abundance: few
d_gene: NA
CDR3aa: CASSIGSYNEQFF
CDR3nt: TGTGCCAGTAGTATAGGTTCCTACAATGAGCAGTTCTTC

len: 17
v_gene: TRBV12-3/TRBV12-4
j_gene: TRBJ1-4
abundance: many
d_gene: NA
CDR3aa: CASSLPPSREGNEKLFF
CDR3nt: TGTGCCAGCAGTTTACCCCCTTCAAGGGAAGGTAATGAAAAACTGTTTTTT

len: 16
v_gene: TRBV11-3
j_gene: TRBJ2-3
abundance: many
d_gene: TRBD2
CDR3aa: CASSSPAGGGTDTQYF
CDR3nt: TGTGCCAGCAGCTCACCAGCGGGAGGGGGCACAGATACGCAGTATTTT

len: 16
v_gene: TRBV6-5
j_gene: TRBJ1-2
abundance: NA
d_gene: NA
CDR3aa: CASSYTEQGRVGGYTF
CDR3nt: TGTGCCAGCAGTTACACCGAACAGGGCAGGGTTGGTGGCTACACCTTC

len: 13
v_gene: TRBV30
j_gene: TRBJ1-5
abundance: many
d_gene: NA
CDR3aa: CAWSVGGNVAQHF
CDR3nt: TGTGCCTGGAGTGTGGGGGGAAATGTAGCCCAGCATTTT

len: 16
v_gene: TRBV7-6
j_gene: TRBJ2-2
abundance: NA
d_gene: NA
CDR3aa: CASSVNGGAATGELFF
CDR3nt: TGTGCCAGCAGCGTGAATGGGGGAGCGGCCACCGGGGAGCTGTTTTTT

len: 16
v_gene: TRBV6-1
j_gene: TRBJ1-5
abundance: many
d_gene: NA
CDR3aa: CASSEKAPYSNQPQHF
CDR3nt: TGTGCCAGCAGTGAGAAGGCACCTTATAGCAATCAGCCCCAGCATTTT

len: 14
v_gene: TRBV20-1
j_gene: TRBJ2-1
abundance: few
d_gene: TRBD2
CDR3aa: CSAILAGGPGEQFF
CDR3nt: TGCAGTGCTATACTAGCGGGAGGGCCGGGTGAGCAGTTCTTC

len: 15
v_gene: TRBV7-9
j_gene: TRBJ2-7
abundance: NA
d_gene: NA
CDR3aa: CASSLGSRFLGEQYF
CDR3nt: TGTGCCAGCAGCTTAGGGTCTCGTTTCCTTGGCGAGCAGTACTTC

len: 13
v_gene: TRBV30
j_gene: TRBJ2-1
abundance: few
d_gene: NA
CDR3aa: CAWTVRSYNEQFF
CDR3nt: TGTGCCTGGACGGTCAGATCCTACAATGAGCAGTTCTTC

len: 14
v_gene: TRBV20-1
j_gene: TRBJ1-2
abundance: few
d_gene: TRBD1
CDR3aa: CSASKTGGGYGYTF
CDR3nt: TGCAGTGCTAGCAAGACAGGGGGCGGGTATGGCTACACCTTC

len: 16
v_gene: TRBV7-9
j_gene: TRBJ2-7
abundance: many
d_gene: TRBD1
CDR3aa: CASRSWGTGPYDEQYF
CDR3nt: TGTGCCAGCCGATCCTGGGGGACAGGGCCCTACGACGAGCAGTACTTC

len: 23
v_gene: TRBV30
j_gene: TRBJ2-1
abundance: NA
d_gene: NA
CDR3aa: CAREFTPHRALRDPSSSYNEQFF
CDR3nt: TGTGCCCGGGAGTTCACACCTCACCGGGCCCTCCGAGACCCCTCGAGCTCCTACAATGAGCAGTTCTTC

len: 14
v_gene: TRBV10-3
j_gene: TRBJ1-1
abundance: many
d_gene: TRBD1
CDR3aa: CAISESMTGAEAFF
CDR3nt: TGTGCCATCAGTGAGTCGATGACAGGGGCTGAAGCTTTCTTT

len: 13
v_gene: TRBV30
j_gene: TRBJ1-6
abundance: few
d_gene: TRBD1
CDR3aa: CAGVGTDNSPLHF
CDR3nt: TGTGCCGGGGTGGGGACAGATAATTCACCCCTCCACTTT

len: 16
v_gene: TRBV5-5
j_gene: TRBJ1-2
abundance: few
d_gene: NA
CDR3aa: CASSLYLGRGSGGYTF
CDR3nt: TGTGCCAGCAGCTTGTATCTGGGTAGGGGCTCGGGAGGCTACACCTTC

len: 13
v_gene: TRBV7-2
j_gene: TRBJ2-5
abundance: many
d_gene: NA
CDR3aa: CASSSDFKETQYF
CDR3nt: TGTGCCAGCAGCTCGGACTTTAAAGAGACCCAGTACTTC

len: 21
v_gene: TRBV28
j_gene: TRBJ2-7
abundance: many
d_gene: TRBD2
CDR3aa: CASSYELSLGLADYLPYEQYF
CDR3nt: TGTGCCAGCAGCTATGAGCTAAGCCTAGGACTAGCGGACTATTTACCCTACGAGCAGTACTTC

len: 13
v_gene: TRBV11-3
j_gene: TRBJ1-1
abundance: many
d_gene: NA
CDR3aa: CASSWTDTTEAFF
CDR3nt: TGTGCCAGCAGCTGGACTGATACCACTGAAGCTTTCTTT

len: 15
v_gene: TRBV20-1
j_gene: TRBJ2-3
abundance: many
d_gene: TRBD2
CDR3aa: CSAPAGGPSTDTQYF
CDR3nt: TGCAGTGCCCCAGCGGGAGGGCCTAGCACAGATACGCAGTATTTT

len: 17
v_gene: TRBV11-2
j_gene: TRBJ2-5
abundance: NA
d_gene: TRBD2
CDR3aa: CASSLTFLSSGKETQYF
CDR3nt: TGTGCCAGCAGCTTAACCTTTTTGTCTAGCGGTAAAGAGACCCAGTACTTC

len: 17
v_gene: TRBV6-5
j_gene: TRBJ2-1
abundance: few
d_gene: TRBD1
CDR3aa: CASSYSTTGQIYNEQFF
CDR3nt: TGTGCCAGCAGTTACTCGACCACGGGACAGATCTACAATGAGCAGTTCTTC

len: 18
v_gene: TRBV7-9
j_gene: TRBJ2-3
abundance: many
d_gene: TRBD2
CDR3aa: CASSSPRRTSGSTDTQYF
CDR3nt: TGTGCCAGCAGCTCACCCAGGAGGACTAGCGGGTCCACAGATACGCAGTATTTT

len: 12
v_gene: TRBV29-1
j_gene: TRBJ2-1
abundance: few
d_gene: NA
CDR3aa: CSGGAPYNEQFF
CDR3nt: TGCAGCGGAGGGGCCCCATATAATGAGCAGTTCTTC

len: 15
v_gene: TRBV4-2
j_gene: TRBJ1-6
abundance: few
d_gene: NA
CDR3aa: CASSPSEGPNSPLHF
CDR3nt: TGTGCCAGCAGCCCCTCCGAGGGGCCTAATTCACCCCTCCACTTT

len: 15
v_gene: TRBV7-3
j_gene: TRBJ1-1
abundance: NA
d_gene: NA
CDR3aa: CASSSPEGVNTEAFF
CDR3nt: TGTGCCAGCAGCTCCCCTGAGGGAGTGAACACTGAAGCTTTCTTT

len: 14
v_gene: TRBV11-2
j_gene: TRBJ2-7
abundance: many
d_gene: TRBD1
CDR3aa: CASSLRQGPYEQYF
CDR3nt: TGTGCCAGCAGCTTAAGACAGGGACCTTACGAGCAGTACTTC

len: 11
v_gene: TRBV30
j_gene: TRBJ1-2
abundance: many
d_gene: TRBD1
CDR3aa: CAWSVQGGYTF
CDR3nt: TGTGCCTGGAGTGTACAGGGGGGCTACACCTTC

len: 16
v_gene: TRBV7-3
j_gene: TRBJ2-1
abundance: many
d_gene: TRBD2
CDR3aa: CASSSPTAGGPDEQFF
CDR3nt: TGTGCCAGCAGCTCCCCAACGGCGGGAGGGCCAGATGAGCAGTTCTTC

len: 14
v_gene: TRBV4-1
j_gene: TRBJ2-7
abundance: NA
d_gene: NA
CDR3aa: CASSQDATGNEQYF
CDR3nt: TGCGCCAGCAGCCAAGACGCCACAGGGAACGAGCAGTACTTC

len: 15
v_gene: TRBV13
j_gene: TRBJ2-2
abundance: NA
d_gene: NA
CDR3aa: CASSFRQGGTGELFF
CDR3nt: TGTGCCAGCAGCTTTAGGCAGGGGGGAACCGGGGAGCTGTTTTTT

len: 16
v_gene: TRBV11-2
j_gene: TRBJ1-5
abundance: NA
d_gene: TRBD1
CDR3aa: CASSLAAGGSNQPQHF
CDR3nt: TGTGCCAGCAGCTTAGCGGCAGGGGGCAGCAATCAGCCCCAGCATTTT